This T cell receptor (beta chain) derives from a study of T cell responses to AZD1222 COVID-19 vaccine. This clone showed up just once. The antigen remains unidentified. The CDR3 is 14 residues long. Germline CDR1 and CDR2: LGHDT and YNNKEL (reference sequence). The V end lost 3 bases, the J end lost 0 bases, and 6 bases lay between the germline ends. Profiling relied on immunoSEQ multiplex PCR, and the TCRdb table lists in-frame clones only, not all of them. Among around 110,000 clones listed, roughly 92% were seen once. Second-dose groups at about 4 or about 12 weeks were pooled. General study points: White British ancestry dominated among donors, who included more females, and clonal diversity was possibly underestimated. Scientists sampled the repertoires only once the peak T cell response had passed. Across spike, vaccine-associated CD4 TCRs were found, dominant at 160-218 and 743-854.

This TCR derives from an adult who received the AZD1222 COVID-19 vaccine. This chain uses TRBV3-1 (or the pseudogene TRBV3-2) with TRBJ1-3, with D uncertain. Sequenced here: peripheral blood, sampled 28 days after the second AZD1222 dose. The CDR3 nucleotides are TGTGCCAGCAGCCAGTCGGGCTCTGGAAACACCATATATTTT. Amino acid sequence: CASSQSGSGNTIYF.